This entry concerns a single T cell receptor (beta chain). The antigen is unknown. CDR1 and CDR2 (germline): MNHEY, SVGAGI. There are 16 residues in the CDR3. Losses at the gene ends were 2 bases for V and 4 bases for J; bases not matched to a gene: 9. TCRB transcripts that were expressed got sequenced, as all of the isolated RNA had been reverse transcribed. For naive, central memory and regulatory T cell samples, reads averaged around 3.6 million. Clones were sequenced by immunoSEQ multiplex PCR, and TCRdb holds only the in-frame ones, with some missing. In the table there are hundreds of thousands of clones, about 14% of which are singletons. The sample is drawn from a study of beta chain features in type 1 diabetes. Study-wide findings and caveats: Across patients, naive, central memory and Treg TCRB repertoires exhibited apparently greater similarity than was observed across healthy donors. An over-representation of cells with high TCR expression could result from cDNA sequencing. Shorter TCRB CDR3s, moderately but significantly so, marked every one of the four CD4+ subsets in Type 1 diabetes patients.

Sequencing input: naive CD4+ T cells from blood. The chain recombines TRBV6-5 with TRBJ1-2; 8 nucleotides line up with TRBD1. The origin of this receptor is a man between 18 and 29 years old with type 1 diabetes. The CDR3 loop is CASSYAYRDRSYGYTF. CDR3 DNA: TGTGCCAGCAGTTACGCCTACCGGGACAGGTCCTATGGCTACACCTTC.